The next 6 T cell receptor beta chains were all read from a single sample in a study of blood T cell repertoires in COVID-19. Using immunoSEQ multiplex PCR, the repertoire was profiled, and TCRdb retains in-frame clones only, with some absent. The sample carries 150,000 to 170,000 clones, roughly 80% recorded once. The sequenced material came from peripheral blood. The source is a woman aged 55 to 70 with acute or convalescent COVID-19.

The chain couples TRBV27 to TRBJ2-7; D gene uncertain. Deletions cut 3 bases from V and 6 bases from J, with 9 bases between. From germline, CDR1 is MNHEY and CDR2 SMNVEV (reference sequence). The length of the CDR3 is 12 residues. The CDR3 loop is CASSFTTGEQYF. CDR3 in DNA: TGTGCCAGCAGTTTTACGACGGGCGAGCAGTACTTC.

The V gene is TRBV7-2, the J gene TRBJ2-4; a weak D match, TRBD2 (6 bases). Trimming left V 5 bases short and J 2 bases short, with 10 bases between. This CDR3 region has 14 residues. In germline, CDR1 is SGHTA, CDR2 FQGNSA. The CDR3 nucleotides read TGTGCCAGCAGCCTGGGGGGTCCCAAAAACATTCAGTACTTC. The encoded protein is CASSLGGPKNIQYF.

The chain is built from TRBV4-1 and TRBJ2-3; 10 bases agree with TRBD2. Losses at the gene ends were 7 bases for V and 6 bases for J; bases not matched to a gene: 10. This CDR3 has 15 amino acids. CDR1 MGHRA and CDR2 YSYEKL come from the germline V gene. This CDR3 is CASTALAGVRDTQYF. The DNA of the CDR3 is TGCGCCAGCACTGCTCTAGCGGGGGTTAGGGATACGCAGTATTTT.

The chain has TRBV3-1 (or the pseudogene TRBV3-2) and TRBJ1-6; TRBD1 matches at 7 bases. CDR1 and CDR2 (germline): LGHDT, YNNKEL (reference sequence). This CDR3 is built from 13 residues. Germline trimming cut 8 bases from V and 7 bases from J; bases unmatched to any gene: 5. The CDR3 DNA reads TGTGCCAGCGTGGGACAGTCAAATTCACCCCTCCACTTT. It codes for CASVGQSNSPLHF.

The chain carries TRBV12-3 or TRBV12-4 and TRBJ2-7; D possibly corresponds to TRBD2 (5 bases). V lost 6 bases and J 7 bases, leaving 13 bases between the germline ends. CDR3 size: 12 residues. The CDR3 sequence is CASSRGLGEQYV. Here the CDR3 DNA reads TGTGCCAGCAGCCGCGGACTGGGAGAGCAGTACGTC.

The count of this clone is one. The chain links TRBV12-3 or TRBV12-4 to TRBJ1-1; 7 bases agree with TRBD1. J was trimmed by 11 bases and V by 6 bases; bases with no gene match: 9. CDR3 length: 12 amino acids. In DNA form, the CDR3 reads TGTGCCAGCAGAACTACAGGGGCGAGGGCTTTCTTT. Amino acids: CASRTTGARAFF.